What follows are 22 T cell receptor beta chains derived from one specimen sequenced in a study of radiation and T cells in renal cell carcinoma. Time point specified: blood 2 weeks post-SBRT. Treatment defined: 15 Gy SBRT to primary tumor, nephrectomy 4 weeks later. Measured with immunoSEQ multiplex PCR; TCRdb has only the in-frame clones, and not every one. Of 40,000 to 60,000 clones listed, 75% to 85% are singletons. Source: blood, taken from a patient whose treatment included radiotherapy and nephrectomy. These receptors were obtained from a woman aged 70 to 79 with renal cell carcinoma.

V usage is TRBV5-8 and J usage is TRBJ2-5; the D gene is possibly TRBD1 (6 bases). The V gene's germline CDR1 is SGHTS and CDR2 YDEGEE. The CDR3 has 13 residues. Trimming removed 5 bases from V and 5 bases from J, with 13 bases in between. The CDR3: CASSTRTVETQYF. The CDR3 bases are TGTGCCAGCAGTACACGGACAGTTGAGACCCAGTACTTC.

The chain employs TRBV6-4 and TRBJ2-2, with a weak D call TRBD2 (6 bases). V lost 4 bases, J lost 4 bases, and 7 bases lay in between. The germline V gene encodes CDR1 MRHNA and CDR2 SNTAGT. The CDR3 is 13 residues long. The CDR3 here is CASSGDSTGELFF. The DNA for the CDR3 is TGTGCCAGCAGTGGGGACTCCACCGGGGAGCTGTTTTTT.

CDR3 in amino acids: CASSLLAGASNEQFF. CDR3 coding DNA: TGTGCCAGCAGCTTACTAGCGGGAGCTTCCAATGAGCAGTTCTTC. The chain links TRBV5-6 to TRBJ2-1; 11 positions match TRBD2. Trimming cost V 2 bases and J 6 bases; bases outside gene matches: 4. The CDR3 sequence is 15 residues long. The germline gives CDR1 SGHDT, CDR2 YYEEEE. The full variable domain, with the rest looked up from reference TRBV5-6 and TRBJ2-1, is DAGVTQSPTHLIKTRGQQVTLRCSPKSGHDTVSWYQQALGQGPQFIFQYYEEEERQRGNFPDRFSGHQFPNYSSELNVNALLLGDSALYLCASSLLAGASNEQFFGPGTRLTVL.

The chain uses TRBV7-2 and TRBJ1-4; TRBD1 matches 11 bases. From germline, CDR1 is SGHTA and CDR2 FQGNSA. V trimming: 5 bases; J trimming: 8 bases; junction bases outside the gene matches: 4. The CDR3 has 14 residues. In DNA form, the CDR3 reads TGTGCCAGCAGCGGGGACAGGGGGTGGGAAAAACTGTTTTTT. Protein product: CASSGDRGWEKLFF.

J is TRBJ1-2 and V is TRBV5-1; the D gene is possibly TRBD1 (5 bases). The V gene lost 1 base and the J gene lost 3 bases, with 13 bases spanning the gap. The CDR3 extends over 15 amino acids. CDR1 and CDR2 from the germline V gene are SGHRS and YFSETQ. For the CDR3, the DNA is TGCGCCAGCAGCTTGAGTCAGGGTGGAGACTATGGCTACACCTTC. Translated: CASSLSQGGDYGYTF.

This rearrangement joins TRBV19 to TRBJ2-7; 7 positions match TRBD1. CDR3 length equals 15 residues. Trimming removed 4 bases from V and 7 bases from J; junction bases left unmatched: 13. CDR1 and CDR2 (germline): LNHDA, SQIVND (reference sequence). The CDR3 is CASSRTGGSLKEQYF. CDR3 nucleotides: TGTGCCAGTAGTAGGACAGGCGGGTCGCTGAAAGAGCAGTACTTC.

The chain is built from TRBV28 and TRBJ1-2; no clear D. This CDR3 spans 12 amino acids. V dropped 6 bases and J dropped 3 bases, with 8 bases sitting between them. Germline V gene lookup returns CDR1 MDHEN and CDR2 SYDVKM. CDR3 amino acids: CASSPGDYGYTF. As DNA, the CDR3 is TGTGCCAGCAGCCCGGGAGACTATGGCTACACCTTC.

The J gene is TRBJ2-7, the V gene TRBV18; the D call may be TRBD1 or TRBD2 (5 bases each). CDR1 KGHSH and CDR2 LQKENI come from the germline V gene. Trimming pared 3 bases from V and 6 bases from J, leaving 15 bases between. This CDR3 is 14 amino acids long. The CDR3 spells CASSPSGTLSEQYF. CDR3 nucleotides: TGTGCCAGCTCACCGTCGGGGACCCTATCCGAGCAGTACTTC.

The gene calls are TRBV5-1 and TRBJ1-2, with D possibly TRBD1 on 5 matching bases. The CDR3 runs to 15 residues. Germline loops: CDR1 SGHRS, CDR2 YFSETQ. V was clipped by 0 bases and J by 4 bases, with 13 bases between them. For the CDR3, the DNA is TGCGCCAGCAGCTTGGTTGGCAGGGAGATCTATGGCTACACCTTC. Its translation: CASSLVGREIYGYTF. Complete variable domain (other parts from reference TRBV5-1 and TRBJ1-2): KAGVTQTPRYLIKTRGQQVTLSCSPISGHRSVSWYQQTPGQGLQFLFEYFSETQRNKGNFPGRFSGRQFSNSRSEMNVSTLELGDSALYLCASSLVGREIYGYTFGSGTRLTVV.

V usage is TRBV7-2 and J usage is TRBJ1-4, with D perhaps TRBD1 (6 bases). Trimming removed 4 bases from V and 7 bases from J, with 19 bases in between. Germline V CDR1 and CDR2: SGHTA, FQGNSA. This CDR3 contains 16 residues. In DNA form, the CDR3 reads TGTGCCAGCAGCTCCGCCTGGGGGGGCGGCCCTGAAAAACTGTTTTTT. Residues: CASSSAWGGGPEKLFF. The whole variable domain, remainder taken from reference TRBV7-2 and TRBJ1-4, is GAGVSQSPSNKVTEKGKDVELRCDPISGHTALYWYRQSLGQGLEFLIYFQGNSAPDKSGLPSDRFSAERTGGSVSTLTIQRTQQEDSAVYLCASSSAWGGGPEKLFFGSGTQLSVL.

The chain combines TRBV5-6 with TRBJ2-2, with 8 bases that match TRBD1. Germline-derived CDR1 and CDR2 are SGHDT and YYEEEE. V shed 2 bases, J shed 6 bases, and the junction held 6 bases outside the gene matches. The CDR3 has 15 amino acids. For the CDR3, the DNA is TGTGCCAGCAGCTTAGGGGACAGGTTCCCCGGGGAGCTGTTTTTT. Its translation: CASSLGDRFPGELFF.

This clone has more than one count but fewer than ten. This chain links TRBV7-9 with TRBJ2-7; possible D gene TRBD1, 5 bases. The CDR3 is made up of 13 amino acids. The V end was cut by 11 bases, the J end by 5 bases, with 19 bases between. Germline V gives CDR1 SEHNR, CDR2 FQNEAQ (reference sequence). CDR3 amino acids: CAVARAWGDEQYF. The CDR3, as DNA: TGTGCCGTAGCCCGGGCTTGGGGCGACGAGCAGTACTTC.

The chain employs TRBV6-1 and TRBJ2-3; 7 bases align to TRBD1. Germline CDR1 reads MNHNS; CDR2 reads SASEGT. This CDR3 is 17 amino acids long. Trimming cost V 0 bases and J 1 base; bases outside gene matches: 7. CDR3 amino acids: CASSEAGAGQGTDTQYF. The CDR3 DNA sequence: TGTGCCAGCAGTGAAGCAGGTGCCGGACAGGGCACAGATACGCAGTATTTT.

The chain has TRBV4-1 and TRBJ2-3; 8 bases are a match to TRBD2. The CDR3 has 16 amino acids. Unmatched junction bases numbered 7, after V lost 4 bases and J lost 1 base. Germline V CDR1 and CDR2: MGHRA, YSYEKL. The CDR3 nucleotides read TGCGCCAGCAGCCTTGCTAGCGGGTACGGCACAGATACGCAGTATTTT. This codes for CASSLASGYGTDTQYF.

This chain connects TRBV19 to TRBJ2-5; tentative D call: TRBD1 (6 bases). This CDR3 region has 13 residues. Per the germline V gene, CDR1 is LNHDA and CDR2 is SQIVND (reference sequence). V shed 3 bases and J shed 5 bases, with 10 bases lying between them. The CDR3 loop reads CASSIWGRETQYF. The CDR3 DNA is TGTGCCAGTAGTATCTGGGGGCGGGAGACCCAGTACTTC.

This chain uses TRBV5-1 with TRBJ1-3; D not resolved. The CDR3 consists of 17 residues. Germline CDR1 and CDR2: SGHRS and YFSETQ. The V and J ends lost 0 bases and 2 bases respectively, with 15 bases between them. CDR3 region: CASSLGEQVRAGNTIYF. Here the CDR3 DNA reads TGCGCCAGCAGCTTGGGTGAGCAGGTTCGGGCTGGAAACACCATATATTTT.

The CDR3 nucleotides read TGTGCCAGTAGTATTGAGGGACAGGATAATTCACCCCTCCACTTT. This codes for CASSIEGQDNSPLHF. The V call is TRBV19, the J call TRBJ1-6; 8 nucleotides match TRBD1. The CDR3 loop spans 15 amino acids. Germline-derived CDR1 and CDR2 are LNHDA and SQIVND (reference sequence). Trimming took 3 bases from V and 5 from J; bases not matched to a gene: 3.

This clone was seen once. The chain combines TRBV19 with TRBJ2-7; TRBD2 aligns across 8 bases. The CDR3 is 14 residues long. Trimming took 8 bases from V and 2 from J; bases not matched to a gene: 8. CDR1 and CDR2 (germline): LNHDA, SQIVND (reference sequence). The CDR3 nucleotides read TGTGCCAGTTCCCTAGGCGGGGGGCCCTACGAGCAGTACTTC. It encodes CASSLGGGPYEQYF.

This clone was counted a single time. The J gene is TRBJ2-2, the V gene TRBV9; the D gene is possibly TRBD2 (7 bases). V lost 1 base and J 3 bases, leaving 10 bases between the germline ends. Germline V gene data show CDR1 as SGDLS and CDR2 as YYNGEE. The CDR3 contains 15 residues. The CDR3 DNA follows: TGTGCCAGCAGCGTATGGGGGGGCCACACCGGGGAGCTGTTTTTT. Translation: CASSVWGGHTGELFF. Combining the CDR3 with reference TRBV9 and TRBJ2-2 gives the whole variable domain DSGVTQTPKHLITATGQRVTLRCSPRSGDLSVYWYQQSLDQGLQFLIQYYNGEERAKGNILERFSAQQFPDLHSELNLSSLELGDSALYFCASSVWGGHTGELFFGEGSRLTVL.

V usage is TRBV5-5 and J usage is TRBJ2-6, with unresolved D. The length of the CDR3 is 16 residues. Trimming removed 0 bases from V and 0 bases from J, with 7 bases in between. In germline, CDR1 is SGHKS, CDR2 YYEKEE (reference sequence). The CDR3 reads CASSLEYPSGANVLTF. As DNA, the CDR3 is TGTGCCAGCAGCTTGGAGTACCCCTCTGGGGCCAACGTCCTGACTTTC.

The chain recombines TRBV5-6 with TRBJ1-4; D is unclear. The CDR3 is made up of 15 amino acids. Germline V gene lookup returns CDR1 SGHDT and CDR2 YYEEEE. Trimming left V 1 base short and J 6 bases short, with 13 bases between. The CDR3 loop reads CASSLRPGWDEKLFF. CDR3 bases: TGTGCCAGCAGCTTGCGCCCGGGATGGGATGAAAAACTGTTTTTT.

The chain links TRBV29-1 to TRBJ2-3; 9 bases are shared with TRBD2. The V gene end was trimmed by 2 bases and the J gene end by 1 base; junction bases not matched to a gene: 1. The germline V gene encodes CDR1 SQVTM and CDR2 ANQGSEA. The CDR3 is 14 residues long. The CDR3 coding sequence is TGCAGCGTTGAACGGACTAGCGGCACAGATACGCAGTATTTT. This translates into CSVERTSGTDTQYF.